Listed below are T cell receptor beta chains from one sample, sequenced in a study of blood T cell repertoires in COVID-19. TCRdb's copy holds only in-frame clones and misses some; the assay was immunoSEQ multiplex PCR. The sample has a few hundred thousand clones; about 85% are singletons. Sequences were obtained from peripheral blood. The origin of the receptors is a human donor with COVID-19, enrolled during active disease. The donor label of this sample is uncertain. The CDR3 runs from the conserved cysteine through the conserved F or W. The order of the fields is clone size, J gene, V gene, D gene, CDR3 protein, CDR3 DNA. A D gene is named only where the DNA matches it firmly. Clone sizes are given selectively: once, few, many, or a class where the clone is expanded.

.,TRBJ2-7,TRBV18,TRBD2,CASSPGLAGRSSYEQYF,TGTGCCAGCTCACCCGGGCTAGCGGGAAGGAGCTCCTACGAGCAGTACTTC
.,TRBJ1-2,TRBV3-1/TRBV3-2,.,CASSQVGGADRSDGGYTF,TGTGCCAGCAGCCAGGTTGGGGGGGCAGACCGATCAGATGGTGGCTACACCTTC
.,TRBJ2-7,TRBV12-3/TRBV12-4,.,CASTGRTGFEQYF,TGTGCCAGCACCGGGAGGACAGGGTTCGAGCAGTACTTC
.,TRBJ1-2,TRBV18,.,CASSPAGFGGYTF,TGTGCCAGCTCACCAGCGGGGTTCGGTGGCTACACCTTC
once,TRBJ2-5,TRBV7-9,.,CASSWGLLQETQYF,TGTGCCAGCAGCTGGGGACTGCTGCAAGAGACCCAGTACTTC
.,TRBJ2-1,TRBV7-3,.,CASSQGNSYNEQFF,TGTGCCAGCTCCCAGGGTAACTCCTACAATGAGCAGTTCTTC
.,TRBJ2-5,TRBV12-2,.,CASRLDGPILSGRSGGYQETQYF,TGTGCAAGTCGCTTAGATGGCCCTATACTGAGCGGGAGGTCGGGGGGGTACCAAGAGACCCAGTACTTC
.,TRBJ2-1,TRBV5-6,TRBD1,CASSLGSGGVGEQFF,TGTGCCAGCAGCTTGGGTTCAGGGGGCGTGGGTGAGCAGTTCTTC
.,TRBJ2-2,TRBV19,TRBD1,CASRWDRNTGELFF,TGTGCCAGTAGATGGGACAGAAACACCGGGGAGCTGTTTTTT
.,TRBJ2-3,TRBV28,.,CASSSSREWAGKRDTQYF,TGTGCCAGCAGTTCATCTCGGGAGTGGGCGGGTAAAAGAGATACGCAGTATTTT
.,TRBJ2-1,TRBV5-1,.,CASSPDQGLLGNEQFF,TGCGCCAGCAGCCCCGACCAGGGACTCCTCGGCAATGAGCAGTTCTTC
once,TRBJ2-3,TRBV14,TRBD2,CASSVSGRWGTDTQYF,TGTGCCAGCAGCGTTAGCGGGAGATGGGGCACAGATACGCAGTATTTT
.,TRBJ1-4,TRBV29-1,TRBD1,CSGRRQGDEKLFF,TGCAGCGGAAGGCGACAGGGAGATGAAAAACTGTTTTTT
.,TRBJ1-1,TRBV28,TRBD1,CASRPTGGAPTEAFF,TGTGCCAGCAGGCCAACAGGGGGCGCGCCCACTGAAGCTTTCTTT
.,TRBJ1-2,TRBV12-3/TRBV12-4,.,CASSLWAGSGYTF,TGTGCCAGCAGTTTATGGGCAGGGTCTGGCTACACCTTC
.,TRBJ2-3,TRBV9,.,CASSVAGLATRDTQYF,TGTGCCAGCAGCGTAGCCGGACTGGCAACCCGGGATACGCAGTATTTT
once,TRBJ1-3,TRBV30,.,CAAQLSSGNTIYF,TGTGCCGCACAGCTGAGCTCTGGAAACACCATATATTTT
.,TRBJ2-5,TRBV10-1,TRBD2,CASSESTGGQETQYF,TGCGCCAGCAGTGAGTCGACGGGAGGGCAAGAGACCCAGTACTTC
.,TRBJ1-1,TRBV12-3/TRBV12-4,TRBD1,CASTRTGTTEAFF,TGTGCCAGCACCCGGACAGGGACCACTGAAGCTTTCTTT
.,TRBJ2-7,TRBV11-2,.,CASSYRTSRQYF,TGTGCCAGCAGCTACAGGACGAGCAGGCAGTACTTC
.,TRBJ1-5,TRBV6-6,.,CASLTPGQRKNQPQHF,TGTGCCAGCCTGACCCCCGGACAGCGGAAAAATCAGCCCCAGCATTTT
.,TRBJ1-2,TRBV28,TRBD1,CASGYRGPGYTF,TGTGCCAGCGGTTACAGGGGGCCTGGCTACACCTTC
.,TRBJ2-1,TRBV19,TRBD1,CASSANPGTGVNEQFF,TGTGCCAGTAGTGCGAACCCCGGGACAGGGGTCAATGAGCAGTTCTTC
few,TRBJ1-6,TRBV16,.,CASSLGPPGGYNSPLHF,TGTGCCAGCAGCCTCGGACCGCCCGGGGGGTATAATTCACCCCTCCACTTT
.,TRBJ1-1,TRBV7-9,TRBD1,CASSLDRGPAFF,TGTGCCAGCAGCTTGGACAGGGGCCCGGCTTTCTTT
once,TRBJ2-3,TRBV10-3,.,CAISERQSTDTQYF,TGTGCCATCAGTGAGCGACAGAGCACAGATACGCAGTATTTT
once,TRBJ2-3,TRBV24-1,TRBD2,CATSPHGSGNTDTQYF,TGTGCCACCAGTCCTCATGGTAGCGGGAATACAGATACGCAGTATTTT
.,TRBJ2-5,TRBV6-6,.,CASSYPGQRETQYF,TGTGCCAGCAGTTACCCAGGGCAGAGGGAGACCCAGTACTTC
.,TRBJ1-3,TRBV6-5,TRBD1,CASSPDRDSGNTIYF,TGTGCCAGCAGTCCCGACAGGGACTCTGGAAACACCATATATTTT
.,TRBJ1-5,TRBV10-3,.,CAISGGGRYSNQPQHF,TGTGCCATCAGTGGGGGGGGGCGCTATAGCAATCAGCCCCAGCATTTT
few,TRBJ2-1,TRBV11-3,.,CASSLRQQGVEQFF,TGTGCCAGCAGCTTAAGGCAACAGGGAGTTGAGCAGTTCTTC
.,TRBJ1-2,TRBV30,.,CAWKRQDGVYGYTF,TGTGCCTGGAAAAGACAGGATGGGGTATATGGCTACACCTTC
.,TRBJ1-1,TRBV28,.,CASRSPGWDTEAFF,TGTGCCAGCAGAAGCCCGGGATGGGACACTGAAGCTTTCTTT
.,TRBJ1-1,TRBV5-1,TRBD1,CASSLGTQGGTEAFF,TGCGCCAGCAGCTTGGGAACACAGGGGGGCACTGAAGCTTTCTTT
.,TRBJ1-5,TRBV15,.,CATSRELQGKPQHF,TGTGCCACCAGCAGGGAATTACAGGGTAAGCCCCAGCATTTT
few,TRBJ1-3,TRBV6-6,TRBD1,CASSPGTASGNTIYF,TGTGCCAGCAGTCCCGGGACAGCCTCTGGAAACACCATATATTTT
.,TRBJ2-4,TRBV7-2,.,CASSSPTAGNIQYF,TGTGCCAGCAGCTCACCCACGGCAGGGAACATTCAGTACTTC
.,TRBJ2-1,TRBV6-6,.,CASSYSRGSTFNEQFF,TGTGCCAGCAGTTACTCGCGCGGCTCTACGTTCAATGAGCAGTTCTTC
once,TRBJ1-5,TRBV6-5,.,CASSRGVGNQPQHF,TGTGCCAGCAGCCGGGGAGTAGGCAATCAGCCCCAGCATTTT
once,TRBJ2-2,TRBV19,TRBD2,CASTRLGLAVNTGELFF,TGTGCCAGTACCCGATTGGGACTAGCGGTCAACACCGGGGAGCTGTTTTTT
.,TRBJ2-7,TRBV6-5,.,CASSFGSMYEQYF,TGTGCCAGCAGTTTCGGGAGTATGTACGAGCAGTACTTC
.,TRBJ2-2,TRBV2,.,CASSEASGYTGELFF,TGTGCCAGCAGTGAAGCTAGCGGCTACACCGGGGAGCTGTTTTTT
once,TRBJ1-1,TRBV29-1,.,CSAYRVGMNTEAFF,TGCAGCGCTTACAGGGTTGGCATGAACACTGAAGCTTTCTTT
.,TRBJ1-3,TRBV14,.,CASSQDLPVGNTIYF,TGTGCCAGCAGCCAAGATCTGCCAGTAGGAAACACCATATATTTT
few,TRBJ2-7,TRBV7-9,.,CASSQDLWTYEQYF,TGTGCCAGCAGCCAGGACTTATGGACCTACGAGCAGTACTTC
.,TRBJ1-2,TRBV28,.,CASSHNGYTF,TGTGCCAGCAGCCACAATGGCTACACCTTC